This record concerns one TCR beta chain sequence. These data are taken from a study of control samples from healthy donors and cancer patients. The table came from immunoSEQ multiplex PCR; TCRdb's copy has only in-frame clones and leaves some out. In the table there are over 150,000 clones, 94% of which are singletons. CDR3 size: 15 residues. The germline V gene encodes CDR1 LNHDA and CDR2 SQIVND (reference sequence). V was pared by 9 bases and J by 1 base, with 8 bases of the junction left unmatched. Sequencing was carried out using blood. The clonotype comes from a woman aged 18-29 years in good health. The rearrangement uses TRBV19 and TRBJ2-3; 9 bases are a match to TRBD2. The CDR3 is CASGRGGGGTDTQYF. Here the CDR3 DNA reads TGTGCCAGCGGACGGGGCGGGGGGGGCACAGATACGCAGTATTTT.